Each of the 27 T cell receptor beta chains below was sequenced from the same sample in a study of blood T cell repertoires in COVID-19. TCRdb's copy holds only in-frame clones and misses some; the assay was immunoSEQ multiplex PCR. This sample has about 85,000 clones, with approximately 86% found just once. The source material was peripheral blood. The receptors come from a woman aged 80 or older with acute or convalescent COVID-19.

This clone has just one count. CDR3 loop: CASSLDRVGDRTEAFF. As DNA, the CDR3 is TGTGCCAGCAGCTTAGATAGGGTGGGAGATCGCACTGAAGCTTTCTTT. The rearrangement links TRBV7-2 to TRBJ1-1, with D unclear. The V end was cut by 1 base, the J end by 4 bases, with 16 bases between. The germline V gene has CDR1 SGHTA and CDR2 FQGNSA. This CDR3 spans 16 amino acids.

The chain employs TRBV6-5 and TRBJ2-3; D is uncertain. Trimming pared 6 bases from V and 2 bases from J, leaving 12 bases between. Germline V gives CDR1 MNHEY, CDR2 SVGAGI. This CDR3 is 14 amino acids long. The CDR3 DNA is TGTGCCAGCAGCAGTAAGTGGGCCACAGATACGCAGTATTTT. This sequence encodes CASSSKWATDTQYF.

The chain has TRBV7-2 and TRBJ2-2; possibly TRBD2 for D (6 bases). The germline V and J ends were trimmed by 5 bases and 0 bases, with 13 bases remaining between them. This CDR3 spans 16 amino acids. Germline V gene data show CDR1 as SGHTA and CDR2 as FQGNSA. The CDR3 loop reads CASSLLGGPNTGELFF. The CDR3 nucleotides read TGTGCCAGCAGCCTTCTCGGGGGACCGAACACCGGGGAGCTGTTTTTT.

The chain couples TRBV19 to TRBJ2-5; D is undetermined. The germline CDR1 and CDR2 sequences are LNHDA and SQIVND (reference sequence). Trimming took 2 bases from V and 2 from J, leaving 9 bases between them. The CDR3 has 14 amino acids. The CDR3 region has the DNA TGTGCCAGTAGTATACCGAGCGCGCAAGAGACCCAGTACTTC. It yields the protein CASSIPSAQETQYF.

This clone has just one count. The rearrangement uses TRBV5-1 and TRBJ2-2; D unclear. Trimming removed 0 bases at V and 2 bases at J, with 8 bases between. The length of the CDR3 is 15 residues. Germline loops: CDR1 SGHRS, CDR2 YFSETQ. This chain's CDR3 is CASSLDRTNTGELFF. The CDR3 bases are TGCGCCAGCAGCTTGGACAGAACTAACACCGGGGAGCTGTTTTTT.

The V call is TRBV10-3, the J call TRBJ1-3; 9 positions match TRBD1. The CDR3 loop spans 16 amino acids. The junction had 10 bases not matched to a gene; V was cut back by 6 bases and J by 4 bases. Looked up from germline, CDR1 is ENHRY and CDR2 is SYGVKD. The CDR3 region has the DNA TGTGCCATCAGCGACGTAACAGGGGGCGCCGGAAACACCATATATTTT. It yields the protein CAISDVTGGAGNTIYF.

The sample holds a few counts of this clone. The chain is built from TRBV6-2 or TRBV6-3 and TRBJ2-5; possible D gene TRBD2, 5 bases. V was clipped by 4 bases and J by 7 bases, with 19 bases between them. The CDR3 consists of 15 residues. The germline V gene has CDR1 MNHEY and CDR2 SVGEGT. The CDR3 is CASSSAKRASGTQYF. The CDR3 nucleotides read TGTGCCAGCAGTTCCGCTAAACGGGCGAGCGGGACCCAGTACTTC.

The J gene is TRBJ2-5, the V gene TRBV5-1; 7 nucleotides align to TRBD2. The germline V gene encodes CDR1 SGHRS and CDR2 YFSETQ. J was trimmed by 1 base and V by 7 bases; bases with no gene match: 4. The CDR3 spans 13 residues. CDR3 sequence (DNA): TGCGCCAGCGGGAGGGGCAGCCAAGAGACCCAGTACTTC. It codes for CASGRGSQETQYF.

This chain joins TRBV11-2 and TRBJ2-1; D remains ambiguous. CDR1 SGHAT and CDR2 FQNNGV come from the germline V gene. This CDR3 is 13 amino acids long. V lost 5 bases and J 5 bases, leaving 10 bases between the germline ends. CDR3 sequence reads: CASSLVLDNEQFF. CDR3 bases: TGTGCCAGCAGCCTTGTCCTCGACAATGAGCAGTTCTTC. Filled out from reference TRBV11-2 and TRBJ2-1, the complete variable domain reads EAGVAQSPRYKIIEKRQSVAFWCNPISGHATLYWYQQILGQGPKLLIQFQNNGVVDDSQLPKDRFSAERLKGVDSTLKIQPAKLEDSAVYLCASSLVLDNEQFFGPGTRLTVL.

This clone has just one count. J is TRBJ1-3 and V is TRBV24-1; TRBD1 is a possible D gene (6 bases). Germline lookup yields CDR1 KGHDR and CDR2 SFDVKD. V lost 5 bases and J lost 3, with 7 bases in between. The CDR3 covers 13 residues. The CDR3 coding sequence is TGTGCCACCAGTGCAGGGGATGGAAACACCATATATTTT. Translation: CATSAGDGNTIYF.

This sequence joins TRBV11-3 and TRBJ2-1, with a weak D call TRBD1 (5 bases). This CDR3 is 17 amino acids long. Deletions cut 5 bases from V and 0 bases from J, with 17 bases between. Germline assignment: CDR1 SGHNT and CDR2 YENEEA. CDR3 coding DNA: TGTGCCAGCAGCGAAGGACACCCCCCGAGCTCCTACAATGAGCAGTTCTTC. Amino acid sequence: CASSEGHPPSSYNEQFF.

V usage is TRBV6-5 and J usage is TRBJ2-3, with TRBD1 matching over 10 bases. Germline V lookup: CDR1 MNHEY, CDR2 SVGAGI. This CDR3 contains 15 residues. The V gene end was trimmed by 5 bases and the J gene end by 6 bases; junction bases not matched to a gene: 8. The CDR3, as DNA: TGTGCCAGCAGTCCCCGAGGGGGACAGGGGGATACGCAGTATTTT. Protein product: CASSPRGGQGDTQYF.

This chain connects TRBV7-3 to TRBJ2-1; TRBD2 might be the D (6 bases). The CDR3 contains 15 residues. The V gene lost 1 base and the J gene lost 4 bases, with 11 bases spanning the gap. Germline CDR1 SGHTA, CDR2 FQGTGA. DNA for the CDR3: TGTGCCAGCAGCTTAAATCGGGGGTCATACAATGAGCAGTTCTTC. This encodes CASSLNRGSYNEQFF.

The chain carries TRBV19 and TRBJ2-3; TRBD1 aligns across 8 bases. Germline V gene data show CDR1 as LNHDA and CDR2 as SQIVND (reference sequence). The CDR3 consists of 13 residues. V was clipped by 4 bases and J by 4 bases; unmatched bases: 1. This CDR3 is CASSTDRADTQYF. CDR3 bases: TGTGCCAGTAGTACGGACAGGGCAGATACGCAGTATTTT.

The chain carries TRBV7-8 and TRBJ2-2, with TRBD2 identical over 7 bases. The CDR3 runs 16 residues. Germline V CDR1 and CDR2: SGHVS, FQNEAQ. With 6 bases clipped from V and 3 bases from J, the junction kept 10 bases outside the gene matches. The CDR3 is CASSTRGVRDTGELFF. For the CDR3, the DNA is TGTGCCAGCAGTACCCGGGGGGTGAGGGACACCGGGGAGCTGTTTTTT. Using reference TRBV7-8 and TRBJ2-2 for the parts outside the CDR3, the full variable domain is GAGVSQSPRYKVAKRGQDVALRCDPISGHVSLFWYQQALGQGPEFLTYFQNEAQLDKSGLPSDRFFAERPEGSVSTLKIQRTQQEDSAVYLCASSTRGVRDTGELFFGEGSRLTVL.

DNA for the CDR3: TGCAGCGTTGAAGACAGAAAGAACACTGAAGCTTTCTTT. Translated: CSVEDRKNTEAFF. The chain is built from TRBV29-1 and TRBJ1-1; D is uncertain. Germline V gives CDR1 SQVTM, CDR2 ANQGSEA. The V end was cut by 0 bases, the J end by 1 base, with 6 bases between. The length of the CDR3 is 13 residues.

J is TRBJ1-5 and V is TRBV5-1; D gene ambiguous. The CDR3 has 14 residues. The germline V gene encodes CDR1 SGHRS and CDR2 YFSETQ. The V end lost 4 bases, the J end lost 0 bases, and 8 bases lay between the germline ends. The CDR3 DNA reads TGCGCCAGCAGCGACGGGAGTAGCAATCAGCCCCAGCATTTT. Protein sequence: CASSDGSSNQPQHF.

This chain joins TRBV30 and TRBJ1-1; TRBD1 is a possible D gene (5 bases). This CDR3 has 14 residues. Between the trimmed V and J ends, which lost 4 bases and 5 bases, there was a span of 17 bases. The germline gives CDR1 GTSNPN, CDR2 SVGIG (reference sequence). The CDR3 spells CAWKPQGRGTEAFF. The CDR3 bases are TGTGCCTGGAAACCCCAGGGTCGGGGGACTGAAGCTTTCTTT.

The chain is built from TRBV5-8 and TRBJ1-2, with TRBD1 identical over 7 bases. Germline lookup yields CDR1 SGHTS and CDR2 YDEGEE. Germline trimming cut 4 bases from V and 3 bases from J; bases unmatched to any gene: 3. This CDR3 has 13 amino acids. The CDR3 DNA follows: TGTGCCAGCAGCCGGGACAGCTACTATGGCTACACCTTC. Translating gives CASSRDSYYGYTF.

The gene calls are TRBV15 and TRBJ2-5; D is possibly TRBD2 (5 bases). Between the trimmed V and J ends, which lost 3 bases and 0 bases, there was a span of 11 bases. This CDR3 is 15 amino acids long. Germline values: CDR1 LNHNV, CDR2 YYDKDF (reference sequence). CDR3 nucleotides: TGTGCCACCAGCAGCTCTCCGGACTACCAAGAGACCCAGTACTTC. Its protein product is CATSSSPDYQETQYF.

This clone showed up just a few times. This chain uses TRBV3-1 (or the pseudogene TRBV3-2) with TRBJ2-3; TRBD2 matches 9 bases. CDR3 size: 15 residues. Unmatched junction bases numbered 5, after V lost 3 bases and J lost 4 bases. Looked up from germline, CDR1 is LGHDT and CDR2 is YNNKEL (reference sequence). CDR3 sequence (DNA): TGTGCCAGCAGCCACTTTAGCGGGAGTTCAGATACGCAGTATTTT. Protein product: CASSHFSGSSDTQYF.

The J gene is TRBJ2-7, the V gene TRBV23-1, with TRBD2 identical over 14 bases. TRBV23-1 is an open reading frame, and its role is uncertain. J lost 2 bases, V lost 3 bases, and 9 bases had no gene match. CDR3 length equals 18 residues. CDR3 nucleotides: TGCGCCAGCAGTCACCCGGGGACTAGCGGGGGACTTCCCTACGAGCAGTACTTC. Translating it yields CASSHPGTSGGLPYEQYF.

This clone was seen only once. The CDR3 bases are TGTGCCAGCAGCCCGAGGACTAGCGGGGGAACCTACGAGCAGTACTTC. It yields the protein CASSPRTSGGTYEQYF. This chain joins TRBV4-2 and TRBJ2-7; 13 bases map to TRBD2. The CDR3 contains 16 residues. Germline loops: CDR1 LGHNA, CDR2 YNFKEQ. The V segment lost 4 bases and the J segment 2 bases; nucleotides outside the gene matches: 5.

This chain uses TRBV19 with TRBJ1-2; perhaps TRBD1 as D (6 bases). The V end was cut by 4 bases, the J end by 1 base, with 16 bases between. The CDR3 runs 16 residues. Germline CDR1 reads LNHDA; CDR2 reads SQIVND (reference sequence). CDR3 nucleotides: TGTGCCAGTAGTACTCGCCCGGGACACGTTAACTATGGCTACACCTTC. Translation: CASSTRPGHVNYGYTF.

CDR3 nucleotide sequence: TGTGCCTGGTGGCAGATTAACTATGGCTACACCTTC. Its translation is CAWWQINYGYTF. V usage is TRBV30 and J usage is TRBJ1-2; no firm D call. From germline, CDR1 is GTSNPN and CDR2 SVGIG (reference sequence). Trimming took off 5 bases at V and 1 base at J, with 8 bases between the two ends. This CDR3 is built from 12 residues.

This chain uses TRBV10-3 with TRBJ2-7; weak D call: TRBD2 (7 bases). Germline-derived CDR1 and CDR2 are ENHRY and SYGVKD. The CDR3 is 14 residues long. V lost 10 bases, J lost 0 bases, and 16 bases lay in between. The chain's CDR3 is CATNRGGFSYEQYF. The CDR3 DNA sequence: TGTGCCACCAACCGCGGGGGCTTCTCCTACGAGCAGTACTTC.

The V call is TRBV5-1, the J call TRBJ2-5; TRBD1 matches 8 bases. Germline V gene sequence: CDR1 SGHRS, CDR2 YFSETQ. The junction had 6 bases not matched to a gene; V was cut back by 1 base and J by 4 bases. The CDR3 covers 15 residues. CDR3: CASSLLQGGGETQYF. As DNA, the CDR3 is TGCGCCAGCAGCTTGTTACAGGGGGGAGGAGAGACCCAGTACTTC.